This TCR beta chain was retrieved from a study of T cells after yellow fever vaccination. This clonotype was seen a handful of times. Its antigen is as yet unknown. A universal primer site and UMIs were added as TCR cDNA was made by 5'RACE template switching. TCRdb re-derived calls from the 5' RACE reads in MiXCR, one entry per CDR3 protein. The sample lists 450,000 to 550,000 distinct CDR3 sequences, roughly 22% occurring once. The study's findings and limits: The study found a weaker secondary response that peaked faster, day 5 versus 15.

This CDR3 is built from 13 residues. Germline V gene data show CDR1 as SEHNR and CDR2 as FQNEAQ (reference sequence). The V end was cut by 4 bases, the J end by 10 bases, with 13 bases between. Sequences were derived from PBMCs, sampled approximately 20 days after the first yellow fever vaccination. V usage is TRBV7-9 and J usage is TRBJ1-4, with a tentative D call TRBD1 (5 bases). The receptor was isolated from a man between 18 and 35 years old who received the YFV17D yellow fever vaccine. CDR3 nucleotides: TGTGCCAGCAGCTCAGAGGGAAGGGGAAAACTGTTTTTT. This gives the protein CASSSEGRGKLFF.